Each of the 31 T cell receptor beta chains below was sequenced from the same sample in a study of blood T cell repertoires in COVID-19. The data were produced by immunoSEQ multiplex PCR, yet TCRdb's version contains in-frame clones alone and is incomplete. The repertoire holds around 150,000 clones, around nine tenths seen once, with about 5% in the top ten. Sequenced: peripheral blood. The receptors derive from a human donor in a cohort sampled during active COVID-19.

The chain combines TRBV30 with TRBJ1-1, with TRBD1 matching over 8 bases. Germline trimming cut 5 bases from V and 4 bases from J; bases unmatched to any gene: 3. Germline V CDR1 and CDR2: GTSNPN, SVGIG (reference sequence). The CDR3 totals 12 residues. The CDR3 sequence is CAWQGASTEAFF. The CDR3 bases are TGTGCCTGGCAGGGGGCTAGCACTGAAGCTTTCTTT.

This clone was detected only a few times. The sample carries other DNA sequences with the same CDR3. The V gene is TRBV20-1, the J gene TRBJ1-2, with D perhaps matching TRBD1 (5 bases). The germline V and J ends were trimmed by 6 bases and 4 bases, with 9 bases remaining between them. CDR3 length: 11 residues. The germline V gene has CDR1 DFQATT and CDR2 SNEGSKA (reference sequence). This CDR3 reads CSARGGYGYTF. CDR3 nucleotide sequence: TGCAGTGCCCGGGGGGGCTATGGCTACACCTTC.

The chain is built from TRBV6-2 or TRBV6-3 and TRBJ2-3, with TRBD2 matching 9 bases. The germline CDR1 and CDR2 sequences are MNHEY and SVGEGT. Losses at the gene ends were 0 bases for V and 5 bases for J; bases not matched to a gene: 9. This CDR3 contains 17 residues. CDR3 sequence (DNA): TGTGCCAGCAGTTACTCTCGGCTAGCGGGGCCGGGAGATACGCAGTATTTT. Amino acid sequence: CASSYSRLAGPGDTQYF.

The chain combines TRBV11-2 with TRBJ2-7; no firm D call. The V gene lost 2 bases and the J gene lost 7 bases, with 6 bases spanning the gap. The germline V gene has CDR1 SGHAT and CDR2 FQNNGV. The CDR3 has 11 amino acids. The DNA of the CDR3 is TGTGCCAGCAGCTTAATGCGGGAGCAGTACTTC. This encodes CASSLMREQYF.

V and J are TRBV5-1 and TRBJ2-1, with 8 bases identical to TRBD2. The CDR3 totals 14 residues. The V and J ends lost 4 bases and 8 bases, in that order; junction bases with no gene match: 8. CDR1 and CDR2 from the germline V gene are SGHRS and YFSETQ. The CDR3 DNA reads TGCGCCAGCAGCGGAGCCGGGAGGGGGGATGAGCAGTTCTTC. Translating gives CASSGAGRGDEQFF.

This clone was seen a handful of times. This chain joins TRBV5-1 and TRBJ1-2; 7 positions match TRBD1. The germline V gene has CDR1 SGHRS and CDR2 YFSETQ. The junction had 3 bases not matched to a gene; V was cut back by 1 base and J by 3 bases. The CDR3 spans 14 residues. The CDR3 DNA is TGCGCCAGCAGCTTGCGGCAGGGGGACTATGGCTACACCTTC. Protein: CASSLRQGDYGYTF.

The chain joins TRBV5-4 to TRBJ2-1, with 9 bases that match TRBD2. The V and J ends lost 4 bases and 3 bases, in that order; junction bases with no gene match: 5. The CDR3 totals 15 residues. Germline CDR1 reads SGHNT; CDR2 reads YYREEE (reference sequence). This CDR3 reads CASSRDSGSYNEQFF. The CDR3 DNA is TGTGCCAGCAGCCGTGATAGCGGGAGCTACAATGAGCAGTTCTTC.

The V gene is TRBV2, the J gene TRBJ1-1; the D gene is possibly TRBD1 (6 bases). The CDR3 length is 14 residues. The germline V gene has CDR1 SNHLY and CDR2 FYNNEI. With 6 bases removed from V and 0 bases from J, the gap between germline ends came to 11 bases. CDR3: CASRGDILNTEAFF. The DNA for the CDR3 is TGTGCCAGCAGGGGGGACATACTGAACACTGAAGCTTTCTTT.

This chain joins TRBV19 and TRBJ1-5, with TRBD1 as a possible D gene (6 bases). Trimming pared 6 bases from V and 1 base from J, leaving 19 bases between. The CDR3 spans 17 residues. Germline CDR1 is LNHDA and CDR2 is SQIVND (reference sequence). CDR3 protein: CASRSRGRGGSNQPQHF. The CDR3 bases are TGTGCCAGTAGATCCCGCGGACGAGGGGGAAGCAATCAGCCCCAGCATTTT.

The chain employs TRBV30 and TRBJ1-1, with D maybe TRBD1 (5 bases). Germline values: CDR1 GTSNPN, CDR2 SVGIG (reference sequence). The CDR3 contains 14 residues. V gave up 0 bases and J gave up 4 bases, with 12 bases separating them. CDR3 residues: CAWSVSGGFTEAFF. In nucleotides, the CDR3 is TGTGCCTGGAGTGTGTCTGGGGGGTTCACTGAAGCTTTCTTT.

The rearrangement joins TRBV14 to TRBJ1-4; D is perhaps TRBD1 (5 bases). CDR3 length: 16 amino acids. Germline CDR1 SGHDN, CDR2 FVKESK. Trimming left V 0 bases short and J 7 bases short, with 15 bases between. In nucleotides, the CDR3 is TGTGCCAGCAGCCAAGATAAGGGCAGGGTAGGTGAAAAACTGTTTTTT. It yields the protein CASSQDKGRVGEKLFF.

The V call is TRBV4-3, the J call TRBJ2-7, with TRBD2 matching 7 bases. V lost 0 bases to trimming and J lost 1 base; unmatched junction nucleotides: 6. This CDR3 has 16 amino acids. Germline CDR1 LGHNA, CDR2 YSLEER. The CDR3 spells CASSQDGASGSYEQYF. The CDR3 bases are TGCGCCAGCAGCCAAGATGGGGCTAGCGGTTCCTACGAGCAGTACTTC.

V and J are TRBV24-1 and TRBJ1-2; the D gene is possibly TRBD1 (5 bases). Looked up from germline, CDR1 is KGHDR and CDR2 is SFDVKD. The CDR3 has 15 amino acids. V lost 2 bases, J lost 6 bases, and 15 bases lay in between. The DNA for the CDR3 is TGTGCCACCAGTGATTCCAGGGCCTTCATGGATGGCTACACCTTC. Protein: CATSDSRAFMDGYTF.

This sequence joins TRBV7-3 and TRBJ1-1; D gene unclear. This CDR3 comprises 13 residues. Germline V lookup: CDR1 SGHTA, CDR2 FQGTGA. Trimming took 1 base from V and 1 from J, leaving 4 bases between them. CDR3 nucleotides: TGTGCCAGCAGCTTAAATAGGAACACTGAAGCTTTCTTT. Encoded protein: CASSLNRNTEAFF.

The V and J genes are TRBV5-6 and TRBJ1-1, with D hard to call. The CDR3 extends over 13 amino acids. Per germline, CDR1 SGHDT and CDR2 YYEEEE. The V gene lost 2 bases and the J gene lost 6 bases, with 11 bases spanning the gap. In DNA, the CDR3 is TGTGCCAGCAGCTTACAAGGGAGGGCTGAAGCTTTCTTT. It translates to CASSLQGRAEAFF.

In the case of this clone: The DNA is left out, because the CDR3 cannot be placed on it with certainty; the CDR3 is given as TCRdb lists it. The chain carries TRBV14 and TRBJ2-3; TRBD2 is taken as the D call from the table, unchecked against the DNA. The CDR3 spans 13 residues, counting both ends. Germline V gene data show CDR1 as SGHDN and CDR2 as FVKESK. The CDR3 spells CASSQVGSGSWYF.

This chain connects TRBV6-5 to TRBJ2-7; D is ambiguous. The length of the CDR3 is 10 residues. Trimming took off 8 bases at V and 5 bases at J, with 7 bases between the two ends. CDR1 and CDR2 from the germline V gene are MNHEY and SVGAGI. The CDR3 coding sequence is TGTGCCAGCCCTGAGGACGAGCAGTACTTC. Translated, it gives CASPEDEQYF.

The chain combines TRBV7-6 with TRBJ2-2; 7 nucleotides match TRBD1. The junction had 13 bases not matched to a gene; V was cut back by 5 bases and J by 7 bases. This CDR3 region has 16 residues. CDR1 and CDR2 from the germline V gene are SGHVS and FNYEAQ. The CDR3 here is CASSASGQSRSGELFF. The CDR3 nucleotides read TGTGCCAGCAGCGCCTCGGGACAGTCGAGGAGCGGGGAGCTGTTTTTT.

This chain uses TRBV18 with TRBJ2-7; maybe TRBD2 (5 bases). Trimming took 6 bases from V and 3 from J, leaving 18 bases between them. The CDR3 length is 15 residues. Germline V gene lookup returns CDR1 KGHSH and CDR2 LQKENI. The CDR3 spells CASSPRVGGFYEQYF. In DNA form, the CDR3 reads TGTGCCAGCTCCCCTAGGGTAGGCGGGTTCTACGAGCAGTACTTC. The entire variable domain, with the rest obtained from reference TRBV18 and TRBJ2-7, is as follows: NAGVMQNPRHLVRRRGQEARLRCSPMKGHSHVYWYRQLPEEGLKFMVYLQKENIIDESGMPKERFSAEFPKEGPSILRIQQVVRGDSAAYFCASSPRVGGFYEQYFGPGTRLTVT.

V and J are TRBV28 and TRBJ1-2, with 9 bases that match TRBD1. The V segment lost 2 bases and the J segment 2 bases; nucleotides outside the gene matches: 6. This CDR3 is 16 amino acids long. The germline V gene encodes CDR1 MDHEN and CDR2 SYDVKM. The CDR3 reads CASSLPLGQGNYGYTF. CDR3 DNA sequence: TGTGCCAGCAGTTTACCCCTTGGACAGGGGAACTATGGCTACACCTTC.

The V and J genes are TRBV7-3 and TRBJ2-3, with no clear D. V lost 4 bases and J lost 3, with 2 bases in between. This CDR3 has 11 residues. CDR1 and CDR2 (germline): SGHTA, FQGTGA. Here the CDR3 reads CASSSTDTQYF. CDR3 in DNA: TGTGCCAGCAGCTCGACAGATACGCAGTATTTT. Looking up the rest from reference TRBV7-3 and TRBJ2-3 gives the full variable domain: GAGVSQTPSNKVTEKGKYVELRCDPISGHTALYWYRQSLGQGPEFLIYFQGTGAADDSGLPNDRFFAVRPEGSVSTLKIQRTERGDSAVYLCASSSTDTQYFGPGTRLTVL.

In this sample, this clone turned up a few times. The chain links TRBV5-1 to TRBJ2-7; 13 bases agree with TRBD2. The CDR3 has 16 amino acids. V lost 0 bases, J lost 5 bases, and 5 bases stayed unmatched. Germline V gene data show CDR1 as SGHRS and CDR2 as YFSETQ. The CDR3 DNA reads TGCGCCAGCAGCTTGGCCGGGACTAGCGGGACAGACGAGCAGTACTTC. Translating gives CASSLAGTSGTDEQYF. The full variable domain, its missing parts supplied by reference TRBV5-1 and TRBJ2-7, is KAGVTQTPRYLIKTRGQQVTLSCSPISGHRSVSWYQQTPGQGLQFLFEYFSETQRNKGNFPGRFSGRQFSNSRSEMNVSTLELGDSALYLCASSLAGTSGTDEQYFGPGTRLTVT.

The rearrangement links TRBV19 to TRBJ2-3, with 7 bases that match TRBD2. Germline loops: CDR1 LNHDA, CDR2 SQIVND (reference sequence). Trimming took 3 bases from V and 5 from J; bases not matched to a gene: 17. The CDR3 covers 18 residues. Here the CDR3 DNA reads TGTGCCAGTAGTATCGGCCCCCTTGCGGGGAGGGCCAAAGATACGCAGTATTTT. Residues: CASSIGPLAGRAKDTQYF.

The chain joins TRBV19 to TRBJ1-6, with TRBD1 identical over 8 bases. The CDR3 covers 15 residues. Germline loops: CDR1 LNHDA, CDR2 SQIVND (reference sequence). J was trimmed by 10 bases and V by 6 bases; bases with no gene match: 11. The CDR3 nucleotides are TGTGCCAGTAGACCCGGAGGGACAGGACCCTCACCCCTCCACTTT. The encoded protein is CASRPGGTGPSPLHF.

The chain has TRBV27 and TRBJ2-7; tentatively, D is TRBD1 (5 bases). CDR3 length: 14 residues. Per germline, CDR1 MNHEY and CDR2 SMNVEV (reference sequence). V was pared by 0 bases and J by 6 bases, with 12 bases between. The CDR3 bases are TGTGCCAGCAGTTTATCTCCGCAGGGAACCGAGCAGTACTTC. Amino acids: CASSLSPQGTEQYF.

The chain joins TRBV28 to TRBJ2-7, with a weak D call TRBD2 (5 bases). CDR1 is MDHEN and CDR2 is SYDVKM in the germline V gene. Deletions cut 5 bases from V and 2 bases from J, with 16 bases between. The CDR3 is made up of 15 amino acids. The CDR3 here is CASSSPRRTPYEQYF. CDR3 bases: TGTGCCAGCAGTAGCCCCCGGAGGACCCCCTACGAGCAGTACTTC.

V usage is TRBV5-6 and J usage is TRBJ2-3; maybe TRBD2 (6 bases). CDR1 and CDR2 from the germline V gene are SGHDT and YYEEEE. V shed 4 bases and J shed 5 bases, with 17 bases lying between them. CDR3 length equals 15 residues. CDR3 sequence (DNA): TGTGCCAGCAGCCGGGACTTCGACGCGCAAGATACGCAGTATTTT. This gives the protein CASSRDFDAQDTQYF.

The genes are TRBV11-2 and TRBJ1-1, with 9 bases aligning to TRBD1. CDR1 SGHAT and CDR2 FQNNGV come from the germline V gene. Germline trimming cut 4 bases from V and 11 bases from J; bases unmatched to any gene: 2. The CDR3 extends over 11 amino acids. The CDR3 sequence: CASSSGQGAFF. DNA of the CDR3: TGTGCCAGCAGCTCCGGACAGGGGGCTTTCTTT.

DNA of the CDR3: TGTGCCAGCAGTTTTTTCCGGACTAGCGGGAGGTCCTACGAGCAGTACTTC. Protein: CASSFFRTSGRSYEQYF. The rearrangement links TRBV28 to TRBJ2-7, with TRBD2 matching over 14 bases. From germline, CDR1 is MDHEN and CDR2 SYDVKM. V trimming: 3 bases; J trimming: 1 base; junction bases outside the gene matches: 5. The CDR3 totals 17 residues.

This clone came up once. The gene calls are TRBV28 and TRBJ2-7; D possibly corresponds to TRBD2 (7 bases). Trimming took off 4 bases at V and 6 bases at J, with 16 bases between the two ends. This CDR3 is built from 14 residues. The germline CDR1 and CDR2 sequences are MDHEN and SYDVKM. The CDR3 nucleotides are TGTGCCAGCAGTTACGGTGGGGGGGCAGTCGAGCAGTACTTC. It is translated as CASSYGGGAVEQYF. Complete variable domain (other parts from reference TRBV28 and TRBJ2-7): DVKVTQSSRYLVKRTGEKVFLECVQDMDHENMFWYRQDPGLGLRLIYFSYDVKMKEKGDIPEGYSVSREKKERFSLILESASTNQTSMYLCASSYGGGAVEQYFGPGTRLTVT.

This chain joins TRBV19 and TRBJ2-1; 8 positions agree with TRBD2. The CDR3 length is 17 residues. V shed 3 bases, J shed 7 bases, and the junction held 14 bases outside the gene matches. CDR1 is LNHDA, CDR2 SQIVND, per germline (reference sequence). The CDR3 nucleotides read TGTGCCAGTAGTATCCTCCTTGGGACTAGGTTTGATAATGAGCAGTTCTTC. This codes for CASSILLGTRFDNEQFF.